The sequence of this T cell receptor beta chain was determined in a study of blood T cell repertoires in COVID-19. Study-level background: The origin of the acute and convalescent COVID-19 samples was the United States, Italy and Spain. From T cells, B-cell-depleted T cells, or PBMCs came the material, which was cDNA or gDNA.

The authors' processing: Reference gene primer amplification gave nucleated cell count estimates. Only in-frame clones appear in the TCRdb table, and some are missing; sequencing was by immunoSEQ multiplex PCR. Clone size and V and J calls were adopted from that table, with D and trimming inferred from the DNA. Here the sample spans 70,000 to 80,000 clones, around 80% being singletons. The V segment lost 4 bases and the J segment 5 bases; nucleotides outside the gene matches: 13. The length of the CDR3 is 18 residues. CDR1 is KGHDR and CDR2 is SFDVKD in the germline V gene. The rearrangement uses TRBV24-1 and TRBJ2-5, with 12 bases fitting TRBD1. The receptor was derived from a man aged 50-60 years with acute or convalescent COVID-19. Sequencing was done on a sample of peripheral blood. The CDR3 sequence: CATSEAPGTGGLRETQYF. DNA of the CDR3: TGTGCCACCAGTGAAGCCCCCGGGACAGGGGGCTTGAGGGAGACCCAGTACTTC.